The 23 T cell receptor beta chains below come from one sample, sequenced in a study of blood T cell repertoires in COVID-19 (dated by TCRdb to 2018 to 2021). Library preparation was by the immunoSEQ multiplex PCR assay. TCRdb retrieved this table from immuneACCESS and kept in-frame rearrangements only. Not all clones are present; in checked studies, unresolved V genes account for under half, and no reason is known for the remainder. For this sample the table gives over 250,000 clones, of which approximately 90% were detected only once. The ten largest make up 2.2% of the sample. The sample consisted of peripheral blood. The receptors derive from a woman aged 30 to 39 with COVID-19, enrolled during active disease.

The chain combines TRBV2 with TRBJ1-1; 7 bases are a match to TRBD1. The CDR3 length is 13 residues. J gave up 6 bases and V 8 bases, and 9 bases lay outside the gene matches. Germline loops: CDR1 SNHLY, CDR2 FYNNEI. CDR3 residues: CASLRTGLAEAFF. The CDR3 coding sequence is TGTGCCAGCCTAAGGACAGGCCTCGCTGAAGCTTTCTTT.

The chain combines TRBV5-4 with TRBJ2-2; 10 positions agree with TRBD1. The germline gives CDR1 SGHNT, CDR2 YYREEE (reference sequence). J gave up 5 bases and V 4 bases, and 8 bases lay outside the gene matches. CDR3 length: 16 amino acids. CDR3 DNA: TGTGCCAGCAGCAGCAGGGACAGGGGTGTGACCGGGGAGCTGTTTTTT. It encodes CASSSRDRGVTGELFF.

The chain uses TRBV2 and TRBJ2-3, with D possibly being TRBD1 (6 bases). Germline loops: CDR1 SNHLY, CDR2 FYNNEI. The V and J ends lost 1 base and 2 bases respectively, with 7 bases between them. The CDR3 covers 14 residues. The CDR3 spells CASSEGTVTDTQYF. Here the CDR3 DNA reads TGTGCCAGCAGTGAAGGGACAGTCACAGATACGCAGTATTTT.

The gene calls are TRBV30 and TRBJ2-1; 11 nucleotides agree with TRBD2. Germline CDR1 and CDR2: GTSNPN and SVGIG (reference sequence). The CDR3 runs to 14 residues. V gave up 0 bases and J gave up 13 bases; unmatched junction bases: 8. CDR3 sequence (DNA): TGTGCCTGGAGTGTCACTAGCGGGAGTGCAAGACAGTTCTTC. Protein: CAWSVTSGSARQFF.

V is TRBV14 and J is TRBJ2-1; tentative D call: TRBD1 (6 bases). Germline V gene sequence: CDR1 SGHDN, CDR2 FVKESK. The CDR3 length is 16 residues. Between the trimmed V and J ends, which lost 0 bases and 0 bases, there was a span of 9 bases. The CDR3 coding sequence is TGTGCCAGCAGCCAAGATGGACAGAGCTCCTACAATGAGCAGTTCTTC. Amino acids: CASSQDGQSSYNEQFF.

This chain joins TRBV7-2 and TRBJ2-1; TRBD2 aligns across 8 bases. Germline CDR1 and CDR2: SGHTA and FQGNSA. The CDR3 sequence is 15 residues long. The junction had 8 bases not matched to a gene; V was cut back by 3 bases and J by 7 bases. CDR3 nucleotide sequence: TGTGCCAGCAGCTTGGTATATAGCGGGAAGAATGAGCAGTTCTTC. This sequence encodes CASSLVYSGKNEQFF.

The rearrangement joins TRBV7-8 to TRBJ2-7, with 7 bases that match TRBD2. Germline values: CDR1 SGHVS, CDR2 FQNEAQ. The J segment lost 5 bases and the V segment lost 2 bases, leaving 9 bases of the junction unmatched. The CDR3 sequence is 15 residues long. CDR3 in amino acids: CASSLLGTILDEQYF. DNA for the CDR3: TGTGCCAGCAGCTTATTAGGGACTATTCTGGACGAGCAGTACTTC.

J is TRBJ2-7 and V is TRBV9, with 7 bases identical to TRBD2. In germline, CDR1 is SGDLS, CDR2 YYNGEE. This CDR3 region has 15 residues. With 4 bases clipped from V and 0 bases from J, the junction kept 7 bases outside the gene matches. The CDR3 here is CASSPPGGPSYEQYF. In DNA, the CDR3 is TGTGCCAGCAGCCCCCCGGGGGGTCCCTCCTACGAGCAGTACTTC.

Comment on this clone: Different DNA sequences within this sample yield the same CDR3. The V and J genes are TRBV27 and TRBJ1-6; 8 positions match TRBD1. The V gene end was trimmed by 5 bases and the J gene end by 6 bases; junction bases not matched to a gene: 3. CDR1 is MNHEY and CDR2 is SMNVEV in the germline V gene (reference sequence). This CDR3 contains 14 residues. The CDR3 reads CASSPGQGNSPLHF. The CDR3 DNA sequence: TGTGCCAGCAGTCCAGGACAGGGTAATTCACCCCTCCACTTT.

The gene calls are TRBV27 and TRBJ1-2, with no clear D. The CDR3 loop spans 15 amino acids. V was cut by 2 bases and J by 4 bases, with 14 bases left in between. CDR1 and CDR2 from the germline V gene are MNHEY and SMNVEV (reference sequence). The chain's CDR3 is CASSLGVGRGYGYTF. The CDR3 nucleotides read TGTGCCAGCAGTTTAGGTGTTGGGAGAGGCTATGGCTACACCTTC.

The V call is TRBV5-6, the J call TRBJ2-5; 7 bases line up with TRBD2. The junction had 5 bases not matched to a gene; V was cut back by 1 base and J by 2 bases. The CDR3 is made up of 15 amino acids. In germline, CDR1 is SGHDT, CDR2 YYEEEE. The CDR3 sequence: CASSLYPAGQETQYF. The CDR3 nucleotides are TGTGCCAGCAGCTTGTATCCAGCGGGACAAGAGACCCAGTACTTC. Supplemented by reference TRBV5-6 and TRBJ2-5, the full variable domain reads DAGVTQSPTHLIKTRGQQVTLRCSPKSGHDTVSWYQQALGQGPQFIFQYYEEEERQRGNFPDRFSGHQFPNYSSELNVNALLLGDSALYLCASSLYPAGQETQYFGPGTRLLVL.

This clone was seen just once. The chain couples TRBV2 to TRBJ2-4; D is unclear. The CDR3 totals 13 residues. Trimming removed 6 bases at V and 9 bases at J, with 15 bases between. Germline V gene lookup returns CDR1 SNHLY and CDR2 FYNNEI. CDR3 sequence: CASSGQEQGIQYF. The CDR3 DNA reads as TGTGCCAGCAGCGGCCAGGAACAAGGCATTCAGTACTTC.

The rearrangement joins TRBV6-5 to TRBJ1-6; D possibly corresponds to TRBD1 (6 bases). The V gene lost 0 bases and the J gene lost 9 bases, with 12 bases spanning the gap. The CDR3 spans 15 residues. Germline V gene lookup returns CDR1 MNHEY and CDR2 SVGAGI. The CDR3 DNA reads as TGTGCCAGCAGTTACTCCAGGGGAGATAGTTCACCCCTCCACTTT. It is translated as CASSYSRGDSSPLHF.

This chain uses TRBV7-8 with TRBJ2-3; 14 nucleotides line up with TRBD2. This CDR3 spans 16 amino acids. V shed 5 bases and J 4 bases; nucleotides not matched to a gene: 5. The germline V gene has CDR1 SGHVS and CDR2 FQNEAQ. The CDR3: CASSPGLAGVPDTQYF. The CDR3 region has the DNA TGTGCCAGCAGCCCGGGACTAGCGGGAGTCCCAGATACGCAGTATTTT.

The chain links TRBV27 to TRBJ2-3; TRBD2 matches 8 bases. The germline V gene encodes CDR1 MNHEY and CDR2 SMNVEV (reference sequence). This CDR3 spans 17 amino acids. V was pared by 0 bases and J by 2 bases, with 7 bases of the junction left unmatched. CDR3 protein: CASSLSRPGRATDTQYF. The CDR3 DNA reads as TGTGCCAGCAGTTTATCCCGCCCCGGGAGGGCCACAGATACGCAGTATTTT.

V and J are TRBV3-1 (or the pseudogene TRBV3-2) and TRBJ2-5, with TRBD1 as a possible D gene (6 bases). Trimming stripped 2 bases from V and 14 bases from J, with 12 bases between. Germline V lookup: CDR1 LGHDT, CDR2 YNNKEL (reference sequence). There are 11 residues in the CDR3. The CDR3 DNA reads as TGTGCCAGCAGCCAACTCCGGACAGCCTACTTC. It translates to CASSQLRTAYF.

The chain employs TRBV18 and TRBJ2-3; tentatively, D is TRBD1 (6 bases). CDR1 is KGHSH and CDR2 is LQKENI in the germline V gene. The CDR3 runs 15 residues. Trimming removed 5 bases from V and 4 bases from J, with 16 bases in between. The CDR3 nucleotides are TGTGCCAGCTCATTCACAGGGATCGAGTCAGATACGCAGTATTTT. Residues: CASSFTGIESDTQYF.

The chain uses TRBV12-3 or TRBV12-4 and TRBJ2-3; the D gene is possibly TRBD2 (5 bases). V lost 7 bases, J lost 2 bases, and 7 bases lay in between. CDR3 length: 12 amino acids. The CDR3 bases are TGTGCCAGCATCGGGATCACAGATACGCAGTATTTT. Its protein is CASIGITDTQYF.

The table lists this clone with a few counts. The chain is built from TRBV27 and TRBJ1-2; D call uncertain. Germline V lookup: CDR1 MNHEY, CDR2 SMNVEV (reference sequence). Trimming shortened V by 8 bases and J by 3 bases, and 7 bases separated the two germline ends. This CDR3 comprises 11 residues. CDR3 sequence: CASRDYYGYTF. CDR3 DNA: TGTGCCAGCCGGGATTACTATGGCTACACCTTC.

The genes are TRBV6-5 and TRBJ2-1; possibly TRBD1 for D (5 bases). Germline CDR1 MNHEY, CDR2 SVGAGI. The CDR3 consists of 13 residues. The ends were cut back, 6 bases at V and 8 bases at J, with 14 bases in the middle. The DNA for the CDR3 is TGTGCCAGCAGGTCCGGCAGGGTCGATGAGCAGTTCTTC. Protein sequence: CASRSGRVDEQFF.

The rearrangement joins TRBV11-2 to TRBJ2-1; 9 bases agree with TRBD2. After removal of 1 base from V and 8 bases from J, the junction contained 3 bases not matched to a gene. The CDR3 runs 14 residues. Germline V lookup: CDR1 SGHAT, CDR2 FQNNGV. As DNA, the CDR3 is TGTGCCAGCAGCTTAGGGGGACTAGCTCATGAGCAGTTCTTC. Protein product: CASSLGGLAHEQFF.

This chain joins TRBV28 and TRBJ1-2; D gene unclear. Per germline, CDR1 MDHEN and CDR2 SYDVKM. Trimming removed 4 bases at V and 4 bases at J, with 13 bases between. CDR3 length equals 14 residues. The CDR3 DNA is TGTGCCAGCAGTTCCGAGCGCCGTCTCTATGGCTACACCTTC. Protein: CASSSERRLYGYTF.

The genes are TRBV27 and TRBJ1-6; D may be TRBD1 (5 bases). CDR1 is MNHEY, CDR2 SMNVEV, per germline (reference sequence). The CDR3 contains 14 residues. V was cut by 3 bases and J by 7 bases, with 10 bases left in between. The CDR3 DNA reads as TGTGCCAGCAGTTTGCAGGGAATGAATTCACCCCTCCACTTT. This codes for CASSLQGMNSPLHF.